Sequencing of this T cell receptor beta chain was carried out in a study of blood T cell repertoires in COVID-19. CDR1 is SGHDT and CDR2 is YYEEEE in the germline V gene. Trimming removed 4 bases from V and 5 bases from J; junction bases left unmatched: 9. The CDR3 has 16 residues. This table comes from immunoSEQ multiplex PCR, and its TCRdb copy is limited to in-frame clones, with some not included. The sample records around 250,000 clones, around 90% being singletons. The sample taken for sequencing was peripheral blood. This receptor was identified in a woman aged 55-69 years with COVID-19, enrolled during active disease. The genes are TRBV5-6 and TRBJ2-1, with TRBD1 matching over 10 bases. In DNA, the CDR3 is TGTGCCAGCAGCGATTCCGGGACAGGGGATCACAATGAGCAGTTCTTC. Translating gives CASSDSGTGDHNEQFF. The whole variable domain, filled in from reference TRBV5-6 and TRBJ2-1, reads DAGVTQSPTHLIKTRGQQVTLRCSPKSGHDTVSWYQQALGQGPQFIFQYYEEEERQRGNFPDRFSGHQFPNYSSELNVNALLLGDSALYLCASSDSGTGDHNEQFFGPGTRLTVL.